The clone carrying this T cell receptor beta chain was recorded once. Its target is not known. This record belongs to a study of shared clonotypes between healthy human individuals. In the study overall: The plates for each donor numbered three CD4 naive, three CD4 memory, two CD8 naive and one CD8 memory.

Authors' analysis steps: In the immunoSEQ data, sequences were junction-only and lacked quality scores, so filtering differed. Generated by immunoSEQ multiplex PCR, the TCRdb table keeps only in-frame clones and is missing some. For V, J and clone size, that table is used; D and trimming come from the DNA. This table holds 2,500,000 or so clones, approximately 92% found once. Germline V gene sequence: CDR1 LNHDA, CDR2 SQIVND (reference sequence). The CDR3 length is 14 residues. Trimming took 6 bases from V and 1 from J, leaving 11 bases between them. General observations from the study: Incomplete sequencing of sorted subsets was indicated by rarefaction despite large depth. Across subsets, estimated richness was generally greater for naive than for memory populations.

The sample was naive CD4+ T cells sorted from blood. Subset meaning: CD45RA+ positively selected. This rearrangement joins TRBV19 to TRBJ2-3; D not certain. This TCR was recovered from a man between 18 and 35 years old in good health. The CDR3 sequence: CASSPWQGTDTQYF. Written as DNA, the CDR3 is TGTGCCAGTAGCCCGTGGCAGGGCACAGATACGCAGTATTTT.